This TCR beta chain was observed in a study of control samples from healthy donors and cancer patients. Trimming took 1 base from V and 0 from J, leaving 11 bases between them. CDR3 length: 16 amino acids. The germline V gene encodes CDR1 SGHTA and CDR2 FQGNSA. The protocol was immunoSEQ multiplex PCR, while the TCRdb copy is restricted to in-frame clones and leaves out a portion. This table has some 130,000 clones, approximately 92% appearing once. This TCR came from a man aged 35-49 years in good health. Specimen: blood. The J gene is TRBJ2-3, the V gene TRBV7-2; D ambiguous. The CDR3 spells CASSLGPVLSTDTQYF. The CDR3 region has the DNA TGTGCCAGCAGCTTAGGACCAGTACTGAGCACAGATACGCAGTATTTT.